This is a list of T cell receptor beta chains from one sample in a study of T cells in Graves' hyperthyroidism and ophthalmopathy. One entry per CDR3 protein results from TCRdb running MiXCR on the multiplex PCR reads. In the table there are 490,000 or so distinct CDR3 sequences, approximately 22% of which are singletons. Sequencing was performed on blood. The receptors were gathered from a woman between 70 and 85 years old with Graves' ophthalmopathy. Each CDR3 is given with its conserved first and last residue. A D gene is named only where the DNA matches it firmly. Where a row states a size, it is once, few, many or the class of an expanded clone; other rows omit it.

TGTGCCAGCAGTAGCCTAGATGCGTGGGGGGAGCAGTACTTC,CASSSLDAWGEQYF,.,.,TRBV27,TRBJ2-7
TGCGCCAGCAGCTTATACGGCCTCGCAGGCACAGATACGCAGTATTTT,CASSLYGLAGTDTQYF,.,.,TRBV5-1,TRBJ2-3
TGTGCCAGCAGGGCAGGGAGGGAGGGTGCAGATACGCAGTATTTT,CASRAGREGADTQYF,once,TRBD2,TRBV6-2/TRBV6-3,TRBJ2-3
TGCTCCAGCGGGAGTCTCGGCCTCCAAGAGACCCAGTACTTC,CSSGSLGLQETQYF,few,TRBD2,TRBV20-1,TRBJ2-5
TGTGCCAGCAGTTTTTTAGGAGGACCAAACTACGAGCAGTACTTC,CASSFLGGPNYEQYF,many,.,TRBV28,TRBJ2-7
TGTGCCAGCACCGTGAGTCGGGGTCTTGGTGGCTACACCTTC,CASTVSRGLGGYTF,.,.,TRBV6-1,TRBJ1-2
TGTGCCAGCAGTGTACACCCCTCGGACGGGTACGAGCAGTACTTC,CASSVHPSDGYEQYF,.,.,TRBV6-1,TRBJ2-7
TGTGCCAGCAGCCCGAGAGGGGTGACCGGCTATGGCTACACCTTC,CASSPRGVTGYGYTF,.,.,TRBV7-2,TRBJ1-2
TGTGCCAGCAGTCCAAGACAGGGTCAGGTCATTCAGTACTTC,CASSPRQGQVIQYF,many,TRBD1,TRBV2,TRBJ2-4
TGTGCCAGCAGCGCCGGGGCGAGGCGGTCGCAGTATTTT,CASSAGARRSQYF,few,.,TRBV7-8,TRBJ2-3
TGTGCCAGCAGTTTAGGGACCGGCAATCAGCCCCAGCATTTT,CASSLGTGNQPQHF,many,.,TRBV5-1,TRBJ1-5
TGTGCCTGGAGTGTCGGTGGGAGCTCCTACGAGCAGTACTTC,CAWSVGGSSYEQYF,few,.,TRBV30,TRBJ2-7
TGTGCCAGCAGCCGCGACAGGGCTAGGGACTATGGCTACACCTTC,CASSRDRARDYGYTF,many,TRBD1,TRBV3-1,TRBJ1-2
TGTGCCAGCAGCTCCTCCCCCATGAGAAACACCATATATTTT,CASSSSPMRNTIYF,few,.,TRBV11-2,TRBJ1-3
TGCGCCAGCAGCTTGGCCCTGGGGGCTAGCGGGTTTAGCACAGATACGCAGTATTTT,CASSLALGASGFSTDTQYF,few,TRBD2,TRBV5-1,TRBJ2-3
TGCAGTGCCGGACTAGCGGGAGGGACAGATACGCAGTATTTT,CSAGLAGGTDTQYF,.,TRBD2,TRBV20-1,TRBJ2-3